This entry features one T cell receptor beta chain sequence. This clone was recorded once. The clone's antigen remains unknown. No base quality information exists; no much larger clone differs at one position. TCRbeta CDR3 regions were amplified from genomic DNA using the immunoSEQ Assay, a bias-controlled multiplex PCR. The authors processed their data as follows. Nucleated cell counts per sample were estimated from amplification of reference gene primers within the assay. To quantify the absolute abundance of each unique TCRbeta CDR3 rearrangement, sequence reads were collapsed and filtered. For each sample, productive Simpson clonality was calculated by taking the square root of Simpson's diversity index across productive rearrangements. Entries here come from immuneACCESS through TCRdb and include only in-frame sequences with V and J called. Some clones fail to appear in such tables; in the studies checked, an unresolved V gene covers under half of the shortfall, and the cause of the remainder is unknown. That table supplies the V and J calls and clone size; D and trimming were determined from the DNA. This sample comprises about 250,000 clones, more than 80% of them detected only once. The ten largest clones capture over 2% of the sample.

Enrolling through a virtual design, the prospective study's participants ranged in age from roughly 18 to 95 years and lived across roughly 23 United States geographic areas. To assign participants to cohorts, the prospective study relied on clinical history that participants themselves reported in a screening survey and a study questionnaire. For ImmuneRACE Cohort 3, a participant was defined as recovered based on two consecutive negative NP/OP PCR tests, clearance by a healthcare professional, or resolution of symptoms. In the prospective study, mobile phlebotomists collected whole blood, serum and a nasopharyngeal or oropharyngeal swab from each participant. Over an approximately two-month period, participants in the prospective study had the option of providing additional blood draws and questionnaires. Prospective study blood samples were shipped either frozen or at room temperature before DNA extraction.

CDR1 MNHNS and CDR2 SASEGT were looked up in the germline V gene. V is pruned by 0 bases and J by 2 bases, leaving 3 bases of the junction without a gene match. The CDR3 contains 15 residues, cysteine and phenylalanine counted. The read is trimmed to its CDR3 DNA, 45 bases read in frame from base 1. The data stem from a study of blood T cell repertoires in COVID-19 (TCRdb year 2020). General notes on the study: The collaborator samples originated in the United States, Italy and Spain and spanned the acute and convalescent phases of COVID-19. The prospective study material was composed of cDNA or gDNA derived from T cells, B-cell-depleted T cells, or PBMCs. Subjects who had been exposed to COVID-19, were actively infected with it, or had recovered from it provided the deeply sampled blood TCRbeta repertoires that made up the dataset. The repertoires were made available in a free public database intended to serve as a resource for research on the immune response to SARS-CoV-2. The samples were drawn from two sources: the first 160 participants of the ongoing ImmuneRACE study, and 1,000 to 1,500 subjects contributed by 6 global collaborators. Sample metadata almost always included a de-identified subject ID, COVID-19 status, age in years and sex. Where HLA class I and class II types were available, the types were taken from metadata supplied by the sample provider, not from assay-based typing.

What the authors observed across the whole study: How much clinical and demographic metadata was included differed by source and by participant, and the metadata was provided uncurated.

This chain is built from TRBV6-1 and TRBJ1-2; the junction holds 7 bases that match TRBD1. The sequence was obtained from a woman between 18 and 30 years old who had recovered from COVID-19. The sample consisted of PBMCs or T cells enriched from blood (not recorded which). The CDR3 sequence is CASSEAQGGNYGYTF. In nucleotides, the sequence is TGTGCCAGCAGTGAAGCGCAGGGGGGAAACTATGGCTACACCTTC.